Each of the 17 T cell receptor beta chains below was sequenced from the same sample in a study of ipilimumab plus nivolumab after autologous stem cell transplantation. The method was immunoSEQ multiplex PCR; TCRdb's version includes in-frame clones alone and lacks a portion of them. The sample consists of 37,000 or so clones, 80% to 95% of them appearing once. Material: PBMCs, obtained in a trial of ipilimumab plus nivolumab as post-transplant consolidation. The receptors come from a male donor with multiple myeloma.

This chain links TRBV21-1 with TRBJ2-7; TRBD2, the D gene given by the table, was not confirmed from the DNA. TRBV21-1 constitutes a pseudogene. This CDR3 is built from 15 residues. Here the CDR3 reads CASVNTQRLPYEQYF. CDR3 nucleotides: TGTGCCAGCGTCAACACCCAGCGGCTACCCTACGAGCAGTACTTC.

CDR3 region: CASSEGPLRSSPLHF. The CDR3 DNA sequence: TGTGCCAGCAGCGAGGGCCCCTTAAGGTCTTCACCCCTCCACTTT. The chain couples TRBV7-2 to TRBJ1-6; D not certain. Germline lookup yields CDR1 SGHTA and CDR2 FQGNSA. This CDR3 is built from 15 residues. Trimming took 5 bases from V and 9 from J, leaving 17 bases between them.

The chain employs TRBV7-2 and TRBJ2-2; 14 bases match TRBD2. The CDR3 covers 18 residues. CDR1 and CDR2 from the germline V gene are SGHTA and FQGNSA. With 3 bases clipped from V and 3 bases from J, the junction kept 6 bases outside the gene matches. CDR3 nucleotide sequence: TGTGCCAGCAGCTTCGTAGGGGGACTAGCGGGAGACACCGGGGAGCTGTTTTTT. Its translation is CASSFVGGLAGDTGELFF.

The V call is TRBV5-1, the J call TRBJ1-3; 7 bases align to TRBD1. This CDR3 region has 19 residues. Germline V gene data show CDR1 as SGHRS and CDR2 as YFSETQ. V trimming: 2 bases; J trimming: 0 bases; junction bases outside the gene matches: 14. CDR3 DNA sequence: TGCGCCAGCAGCTTCTTTTCTCTGGACAGGATTAGCTCTGGAAACACCATATATTTT. As protein: CASSFFSLDRISSGNTIYF.

This clone was recorded only once. The chain carries TRBV28 and TRBJ2-5; 8 bases map to TRBD2. J lost 5 bases, V lost 6 bases, and 8 bases had no gene match. CDR1 is MDHEN and CDR2 is SYDVKM in the germline V gene. The CDR3 spans 14 residues. CDR3 amino acids: CASRFSGSGETQYF. DNA of the CDR3: TGTGCCAGCAGGTTCAGCGGGAGTGGTGAGACCCAGTACTTC.

The J gene is TRBJ1-2, the V gene TRBV9; 7 positions agree with TRBD1. The CDR3 spans 16 residues. Per germline, CDR1 SGDLS and CDR2 YYNGEE. With 0 bases clipped from V and 4 bases from J, the junction kept 9 bases outside the gene matches. CDR3 sequence: CASSVGGGPSSYGYTF. In DNA, the CDR3 is TGTGCCAGCAGCGTAGGAGGGGGCCCCTCCTCCTATGGCTACACCTTC.

The chain links TRBV27 to TRBJ1-6; D may be TRBD1 (5 bases). Germline V gene data show CDR1 as MNHEY and CDR2 as SMNVEV (reference sequence). This CDR3 is built from 17 residues. Deletions cut 5 bases from V and 0 bases from J, with 14 bases between. The CDR3 nucleotides read TGTGCCAGCAGTACTCGGGCGGGGCGCTCCTATAATTCACCCCTCCACTTT. It yields the protein CASSTRAGRSYNSPLHF.

The J gene is TRBJ2-7, the V gene TRBV5-1, with D possibly TRBD1 on 7 matching bases. Trimming shortened V by 4 bases and J by 1 base, and 12 bases separated the two germline ends. Per germline, CDR1 SGHRS and CDR2 YFSETQ. The CDR3 spans 14 residues. The CDR3 here is CASSAGQTSYEQYF. The CDR3 DNA reads as TGCGCCAGCAGCGCGGGACAGACTTCCTACGAGCAGTACTTC.

CDR3 in DNA: TGTGCCAGCAGTTTACCAGGGGACAGAAATCAGCCCCAGCATTTT. As protein: CASSLPGDRNQPQHF. The rearrangement links TRBV28 to TRBJ1-5; 7 positions agree with TRBD1. CDR1 is MDHEN and CDR2 is SYDVKM in the germline V gene. There are 15 residues in the CDR3. V was pared by 2 bases and J by 4 bases, with 5 bases of the junction left unmatched.

This chain connects TRBV9 to TRBJ1-5; the D is unclear. With 7 bases removed from V and 5 bases from J, the gap between germline ends came to 10 bases. The germline V gene has CDR1 SGDLS and CDR2 YYNGEE. The CDR3 is 12 residues long. The CDR3 here is CASGPSYQPQHF. Written as DNA, the CDR3 is TGTGCCAGCGGACCCTCGTATCAGCCCCAGCATTTT. The full variable domain, its missing parts supplied by reference TRBV9 and TRBJ1-5, is DSGVTQTPKHLITATGQRVTLRCSPRSGDLSVYWYQQSLDQGLQFLIQYYNGEERAKGNILERFSAQQFPDLHSELNLSSLELGDSALYFCASGPSYQPQHFGDGTRLSIL.

This rearrangement joins TRBV7-3 to TRBJ2-7; possible D gene TRBD1, 7 bases. The CDR3 covers 14 residues. Trimming cost V 5 bases and J 4 bases, with 15 bases left between them. Germline CDR1 SGHTA, CDR2 FQGTGA. CDR3 residues: CASSPTGTSYEQYF. The CDR3 nucleotides are TGTGCCAGCAGCCCGACAGGGACTTCTTACGAGCAGTACTTC.

V and J are TRBV7-2 and TRBJ2-5, with 14 nucleotides matching TRBD2. With the DNA end fitting TRBJ2-7 better, the J assignment may be wrong. Germline assignment: CDR1 SGHTA and CDR2 FQGNSA. There are 18 residues in the CDR3. This chain's CDR3 is CASSQRGRLAGGPHEQYF. DNA for the CDR3: TGTGCCAGCAGCCAGAGGGGGAGACTAGCGGGGGGGCCCCACGAGCAGTACTTC.

This clone was picked up a small number of times. This chain connects TRBV30 to TRBJ1-1, with D uncertain. V was trimmed by 2 bases and J by 10 bases, leaving 14 bases between them. The germline CDR1 and CDR2 sequences are GTSNPN and SVGIG (reference sequence). CDR3 length equals 12 residues. This CDR3 is CAWSLSEGGAFF. CDR3 bases: TGTGCCTGGAGTCTAAGTGAGGGCGGAGCTTTCTTT.

This sequence joins TRBV6-1 and TRBJ1-4; D gene unclear. Trimming left V 4 bases short and J 0 bases short, with 9 bases between. The CDR3 spans 15 residues. Per the germline V gene, CDR1 is MNHNS and CDR2 is SASEGT. CDR3 nucleotides: TGTGCCAGCAGTGTACAGATGACAACTAATGAAAAACTGTTTTTT. As protein: CASSVQMTTNEKLFF.

The chain has TRBV19 and TRBJ2-7, with D unresolved. The CDR3 has 15 amino acids. V was pared by 4 bases and J by 3 bases, with 16 bases between. Germline V gene lookup returns CDR1 LNHDA and CDR2 SQIVND (reference sequence). The CDR3 loop reads CASSKDGKVDYEQYF. The CDR3 coding sequence is TGTGCCAGTAGTAAGGACGGTAAGGTCGACTACGAGCAGTACTTC.

V is TRBV4-2 and J is TRBJ1-4; D ambiguous. CDR3 length: 16 residues. V lost 1 base, J lost 0 bases, and 9 bases lay in between. In germline, CDR1 is LGHNA, CDR2 YNFKEQ. CDR3: CASSQVGRATNEKLFF. The CDR3 DNA follows: TGTGCCAGCAGCCAAGTGGGCCGGGCAACTAATGAAAAACTGTTTTTT.

This chain uses TRBV4-3 with TRBJ1-2; 7 nucleotides match TRBD1. Looked up from germline, CDR1 is LGHNA and CDR2 is YSLEER. CDR3 length: 14 residues. J lost 3 bases, V lost 6 bases, and 7 bases had no gene match. CDR3 amino acids: CASSDVRGDYGYTF. CDR3 DNA: TGCGCCAGCAGTGACGTCAGGGGGGACTATGGCTACACCTTC.